One and the same sample provided the 24 T cell receptor beta chains below, sequenced in a study of blood T cell repertoires in COVID-19. Here immunoSEQ multiplex PCR was the method, and the copy in TCRdb shows in-frame clones only, minus some. Of 35,000 to 55,000 clones detected, 86% appear once; the ten largest clones hold approximately 8%. Sequences were obtained from peripheral blood. These receptors all come from a man aged 55 to 70 with active COVID-19.

The chain recombines TRBV9 with TRBJ2-7, with 7 bases fitting TRBD2. Germline V gives CDR1 SGDLS, CDR2 YYNGEE. CDR3 length: 14 amino acids. The V and J ends lost 7 bases and 6 bases, in that order; junction bases with no gene match: 13. CDR3 coding DNA: TGTGCCAGCGGGTCCGGGGCAGCGGGACTCGAGCAGTACTTC. Residues: CASGSGAAGLEQYF.

This clone has just one count. The chain combines TRBV10-3 with TRBJ2-7; 7 bases fit TRBD1. V lost 5 bases, J lost 2 bases, and 12 bases stayed unmatched. Per the germline V gene, CDR1 is ENHRY and CDR2 is SYGVKD. CDR3 length equals 16 residues. This CDR3 reads CAISQVTGEHPYEQYF. CDR3 coding DNA: TGTGCCATCAGTCAGGTCACAGGGGAGCACCCCTACGAGCAGTACTTC.

The chain combines TRBV29-1 with TRBJ1-2; no reliable D call. In germline, CDR1 is SQVTM, CDR2 ANQGSEA. The V gene lost 3 bases and the J gene lost 5 bases, with 13 bases spanning the gap. The CDR3 sequence is 13 residues long. The CDR3 sequence is CSVETMERYGYTF. In DNA, the CDR3 is TGCAGCGTTGAGACTATGGAGAGGTATGGCTACACCTTC.

This clone was observed a handful of times. The chain links TRBV9 to TRBJ1-5, with 7 bases that match TRBD1. The CDR3 is 13 residues long. Germline CDR1 and CDR2: SGDLS and YYNGEE. V trimming: 4 bases; J trimming: 4 bases; junction bases outside the gene matches: 2. In DNA form, the CDR3 reads TGTGCCAGCAGCCAGGGGGTTAATCAGCCCCAGCATTTT. Translated: CASSQGVNQPQHF.

The chain recombines TRBV7-3 with TRBJ2-3; 9 bases are a match to TRBD1. This CDR3 spans 14 amino acids. Germline assignment: CDR1 SGHTA and CDR2 FQGTGA. The V gene end was trimmed by 4 bases and the J gene end by 4 bases; junction bases not matched to a gene: 3. The CDR3 nucleotides are TGTGCCAGCAGCTCACAGGGGGCCCCAGATACGCAGTATTTT. It translates to CASSSQGAPDTQYF.

The chain combines TRBV7-2 with TRBJ2-3; TRBD2 matches 7 bases. This CDR3 spans 15 amino acids. CDR1 is SGHTA and CDR2 is FQGNSA in the germline V gene. V lost 5 bases to trimming and J lost 0 bases; unmatched junction nucleotides: 5. The CDR3 spells CASSPAGWSTDTQYF. CDR3 sequence (DNA): TGTGCCAGCAGCCCAGCGGGGTGGAGCACAGATACGCAGTATTTT.

In this sample, this clone turned up once. The chain recombines TRBV18 with TRBJ2-7, with 7 bases aligning to TRBD2. The CDR3 totals 12 residues. Germline V CDR1 and CDR2: KGHSH, LQKENI. V gave up 4 bases and J gave up 4 bases; unmatched junction bases: 1. The CDR3 reads CASSQREYEQYF. The DNA for the CDR3 is TGTGCCAGCTCACAGCGGGAATACGAGCAGTACTTC.

J is TRBJ2-3 and V is TRBV14; 8 nucleotides agree with TRBD2. V lost 1 base to trimming and J lost 2 bases; unmatched junction nucleotides: 5. This CDR3 is built from 16 residues. CDR1 and CDR2 from the germline V gene are SGHDN and FVKESK. The CDR3 bases are TGTGCCAGCAGCCAAGGGGGCGGGAGGTCCACAGATACGCAGTATTTT. Its protein is CASSQGGGRSTDTQYF.

The rearrangement joins TRBV11-2 to TRBJ1-1, with D maybe TRBD1 (6 bases). Trimming stripped 4 bases from V and 1 base from J, with 10 bases between. The CDR3 loop spans 14 amino acids. CDR1 SGHAT and CDR2 FQNNGV come from the germline V gene. CDR3 sequence reads: CASSSRGRNTEAFF. CDR3 bases: TGTGCCAGCAGCTCCAGGGGCAGGAACACTGAAGCTTTCTTT.

This clone appeared once. The chain carries TRBV30 and TRBJ2-1; a weak D match, TRBD2 (6 bases). This CDR3 has 17 amino acids. V was pared by 0 bases and J by 4 bases, with 19 bases between. Germline V gene sequence: CDR1 GTSNPN, CDR2 SVGIG (reference sequence). DNA for the CDR3: TGTGCCTGGAGTGTACAGAGGACAAGCGGGCCTTACAATGAGCAGTTCTTC. Translating it yields CAWSVQRTSGPYNEQFF.

The chain joins TRBV11-1 to TRBJ1-1; tentatively, D is TRBD1 (6 bases). CDR3 length: 15 amino acids. Trimming removed 3 bases from V and 1 base from J, with 12 bases in between. Germline V CDR1 and CDR2: SGHAT, FQDESV (reference sequence). In nucleotides, the CDR3 is TGTGCCAGCAGCTTGGCCGGGGGGCAGAACACTGAAGCTTTCTTT. Translation gives CASSLAGGQNTEAFF.

With regard to this clone: The identical CDR3 is also encoded by other nucleotide sequences in the sample. The rearrangement uses TRBV7-2 and TRBJ1-6; perhaps TRBD1 as D (6 bases). CDR3 length: 14 amino acids. Germline assignment: CDR1 SGHTA and CDR2 FQGNSA. Trimming removed 9 bases at V and 5 bases at J, with 14 bases between. The chain's CDR3 is CASSMDSNNSPLHF. For the CDR3, the DNA is TGTGCCAGTAGTATGGACAGCAATAATTCACCCCTCCACTTT.

V gene TRBV6-5 combines with J gene TRBJ1-5; TRBD1 agrees at 7 bases. CDR1 is MNHEY and CDR2 is SVGAGI in the germline V gene. The V and J ends lost 5 bases and 6 bases, in that order; junction bases with no gene match: 10. CDR3 length: 15 residues. CDR3 sequence reads: CASSQRQGSGQPQHF. CDR3 DNA sequence: TGTGCCAGCAGTCAAAGACAGGGAAGCGGTCAGCCCCAGCATTTT.

A few counts support this clone. The V call is TRBV14, the J call TRBJ2-7; 10 bases are shared with TRBD1. The junction had 4 bases not matched to a gene; V was cut back by 5 bases and J by 3 bases. Germline V gene sequence: CDR1 SGHDN, CDR2 FVKESK. The CDR3 consists of 14 residues. CDR3 DNA: TGTGCCAGCAGCAGGGACAGGGGCTTCTACGAGCAGTACTTC. It codes for CASSRDRGFYEQYF.

This chain connects TRBV9 to TRBJ2-7; D is ambiguous. CDR3 size: 13 residues. In germline, CDR1 is SGDLS, CDR2 YYNGEE. V was shortened by 0 bases and J by 0 bases, with 4 bases between the two germline ends. The CDR3 loop reads CASSVDNSYEQYF. CDR3 bases: TGTGCCAGCAGCGTAGACAACTCCTACGAGCAGTACTTC.

The genes are TRBV27 and TRBJ2-7; TRBD1 matches 8 bases. With V trimmed by 2 bases and J by 4 bases, 10 bases remained unmatched. The CDR3 covers 16 residues. From germline, CDR1 is MNHEY and CDR2 SMNVEV (reference sequence). The CDR3 region is CASSLPTGTGEYEQYF. The CDR3 DNA reads TGTGCCAGCAGTTTACCGACCGGGACAGGAGAATACGAGCAGTACTTC.

This chain joins TRBV6-6 and TRBJ2-7; a possible D gene is TRBD2 (6 bases). The CDR3 is 12 amino acids. Germline CDR1 reads MNHNY; CDR2 reads SVGAGI (reference sequence). Trimming left V 6 bases short and J 7 bases short, with 13 bases between. In nucleotides, the CDR3 is TGTGCCAGCAGCCCTCAGGCGGGGGAGCAGTACTTC. The encoded protein is CASSPQAGEQYF.

This clone was seen only once. The J gene is TRBJ2-7, the V gene TRBV7-2; D is unresolved. V lost 6 bases, J lost 1 base, and 10 bases lay in between. The CDR3 length is 13 residues. The germline CDR1 and CDR2 sequences are SGHTA and FQGNSA. The CDR3 DNA reads as TGTGCCAGCAGTCCGGGTCCGTCCTACGAGCAGTACTTC. Translating gives CASSPGPSYEQYF.

The rearrangement links TRBV27 to TRBJ2-1; the match to TRBD2 covers 9 bases. The CDR3 is made up of 15 amino acids. Germline CDR1 is MNHEY and CDR2 is SMNVEV (reference sequence). V dropped 1 base and J dropped 7; count of bases not matched to a gene: 5. CDR3 in amino acids: CASSLFAGGGNEQFF. CDR3 DNA: TGTGCCAGCAGTTTATTTGCGGGAGGGGGGAATGAGCAGTTCTTC.

The V call is TRBV7-3, the J call TRBJ2-2, with D perhaps TRBD2 (6 bases). V lost 4 bases and J 4 bases, leaving 10 bases between the germline ends. The CDR3 has 14 residues. Per germline, CDR1 SGHTA and CDR2 FQGTGA. CDR3 nucleotides: TGTGCCAGCAGCTCCGGGACTTCCACCGGGGAGCTGTTTTTT. This translates into CASSSGTSTGELFF. The full variable domain, completed using reference TRBV7-3 and TRBJ2-2, is GAGVSQTPSNKVTEKGKYVELRCDPISGHTALYWYRQSLGQGPEFLIYFQGTGAADDSGLPNDRFFAVRPEGSVSTLKIQRTERGDSAVYLCASSSGTSTGELFFGEGSRLTVL.

V gene TRBV7-2 combines with J gene TRBJ2-7; D perhaps matches TRBD2 (6 bases). V was shortened by 5 bases and J by 4 bases, with 18 bases between the two germline ends. Germline assignment: CDR1 SGHTA and CDR2 FQGNSA. This CDR3 has 15 residues. CDR3 region: CASSPGAGSGYEQYF. The CDR3 coding sequence is TGTGCCAGCAGCCCCGGGGCCGGGAGCGGTTACGAGCAGTACTTC. Drawing the rest from reference TRBV7-2 and TRBJ2-7, the complete variable domain is GAGVSQSPSNKVTEKGKDVELRCDPISGHTALYWYRQSLGQGLEFLIYFQGNSAPDKSGLPSDRFSAERTGGSVSTLTIQRTQQEDSAVYLCASSPGAGSGYEQYFGPGTRLTVT.

The chain is built from TRBV11-2 and TRBJ1-2; TRBD1 might be the D (6 bases). Trimming shortened V by 4 bases and J by 3 bases, and 18 bases separated the two germline ends. This CDR3 spans 16 amino acids. Germline V CDR1 and CDR2: SGHAT, FQNNGV. The DNA of the CDR3 is TGTGCCAGCAGCTCGGTACAGGGAAATTCAGACTATGGCTACACCTTC. Amino acid sequence: CASSSVQGNSDYGYTF.

The chain recombines TRBV12-5 with TRBJ2-3; 8 nucleotides line up with TRBD2. CDR1 LGHNT and CDR2 FRNRAP come from the germline V gene. With 1 base clipped from V and 4 bases from J, the junction kept 7 bases outside the gene matches. CDR3 length: 16 residues. The CDR3 reads CASGLGAGVYADTQYF. For the CDR3, the DNA is TGTGCTAGTGGTTTGGGAGCGGGAGTCTACGCAGATACGCAGTATTTT.

The CDR3 is CASTLTGLNYGYTF. The CDR3 DNA reads TGTGCCAGTACCCTGACAGGACTGAACTATGGCTACACCTTC. The genes are TRBV19 and TRBJ1-2; D might be TRBD1 (6 bases). Germline CDR1 is LNHDA and CDR2 is SQIVND (reference sequence). The CDR3 sequence is 14 residues long. V was shortened by 7 bases and J by 2 bases, with 14 bases between the two germline ends.